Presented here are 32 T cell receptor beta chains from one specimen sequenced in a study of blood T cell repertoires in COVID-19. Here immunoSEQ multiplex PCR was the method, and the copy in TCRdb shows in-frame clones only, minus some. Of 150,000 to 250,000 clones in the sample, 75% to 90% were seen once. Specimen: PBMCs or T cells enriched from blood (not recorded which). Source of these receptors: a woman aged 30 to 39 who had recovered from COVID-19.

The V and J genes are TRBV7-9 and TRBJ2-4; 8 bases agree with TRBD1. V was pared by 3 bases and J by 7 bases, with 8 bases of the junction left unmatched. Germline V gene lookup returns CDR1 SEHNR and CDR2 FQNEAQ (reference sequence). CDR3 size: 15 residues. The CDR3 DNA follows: TGTGCCAGCAGCTTCGCAAGGACAGGGTTTAACATTCAGTACTTC. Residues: CASSFARTGFNIQYF. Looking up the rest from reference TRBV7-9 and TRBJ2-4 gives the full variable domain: DTGVSQNPRHKITKRGQNVTFRCDPISEHNRLYWYRQTLGQGPEFLTYFQNEAQLEKSRLLSDRFSAERPKGSFSTLEIQRTEQGDSAMYLCASSFARTGFNIQYFGAGTRLSVL.

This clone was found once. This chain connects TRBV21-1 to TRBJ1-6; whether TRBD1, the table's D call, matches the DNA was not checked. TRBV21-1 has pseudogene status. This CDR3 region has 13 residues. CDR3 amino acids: CASSRGGNSPLHF. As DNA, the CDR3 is TGTGCCAGCAGCCGAGGGGGTAATTCACCCCTCCACTTT.

The DNA of the CDR3 is TGTGCCAGCAGTGCGCCAGGGGATGAGGACACTGAAGCTTTCTTT. Amino acids: CASSAPGDEDTEAFF. The rearrangement uses TRBV28 and TRBJ1-1, with D perhaps TRBD1 (6 bases). The CDR3 has 15 residues. V was cut by 5 bases and J by 3 bases, with 16 bases left in between. Germline V gene sequence: CDR1 MDHEN, CDR2 SYDVKM.

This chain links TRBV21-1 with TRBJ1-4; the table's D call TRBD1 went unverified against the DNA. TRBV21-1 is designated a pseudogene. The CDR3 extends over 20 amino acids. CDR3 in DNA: TGTGCCAGCAGCAACAAAAGAGGGGGACAGGGGGCTCTGGCTAATGAAAAACTGTTTTTT. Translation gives CASSNKRGGQGALANEKLFF.

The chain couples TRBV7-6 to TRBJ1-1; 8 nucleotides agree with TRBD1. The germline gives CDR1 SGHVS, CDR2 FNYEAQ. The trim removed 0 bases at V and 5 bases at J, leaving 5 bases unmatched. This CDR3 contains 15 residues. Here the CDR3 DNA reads TGTGCCAGCAGCTTAGCGGGAACAGGGGGAACTGAAGCTTTCTTT. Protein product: CASSLAGTGGTEAFF.

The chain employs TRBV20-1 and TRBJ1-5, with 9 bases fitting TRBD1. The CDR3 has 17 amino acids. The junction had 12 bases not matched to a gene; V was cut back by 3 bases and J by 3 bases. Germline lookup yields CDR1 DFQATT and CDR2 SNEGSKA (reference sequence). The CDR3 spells CSASRDRGTGNNQPQHF. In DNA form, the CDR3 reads TGCAGTGCTAGTAGGGACCGCGGGACAGGGAACAATCAGCCCCAGCATTTT.

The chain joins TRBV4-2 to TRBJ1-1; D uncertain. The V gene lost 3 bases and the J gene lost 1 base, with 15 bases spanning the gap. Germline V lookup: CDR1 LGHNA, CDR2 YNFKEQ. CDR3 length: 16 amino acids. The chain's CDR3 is CASSQRALDSNTEAFF. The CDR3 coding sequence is TGTGCCAGCAGCCAGAGGGCACTCGATTCGAACACTGAAGCTTTCTTT.

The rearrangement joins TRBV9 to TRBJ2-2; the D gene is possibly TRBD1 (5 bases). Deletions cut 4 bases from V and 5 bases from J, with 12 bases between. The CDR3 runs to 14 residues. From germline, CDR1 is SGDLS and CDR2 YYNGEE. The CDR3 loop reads CASSSTQGTGELFF. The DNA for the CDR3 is TGTGCCAGCAGCTCAACTCAGGGAACCGGGGAGCTGTTTTTT.

CDR3 bases: TGTGCTAGTGGTTACCGACTAGCGGGGGTCCACAATGAGCAGTTCTTC. As protein: CASGYRLAGVHNEQFF. The chain joins TRBV12-5 to TRBJ2-1, with TRBD2 matching 12 bases. Germline loops: CDR1 LGHNT, CDR2 FRNRAP. The CDR3 has 16 amino acids. Trimming cost V 4 bases and J 5 bases; bases outside gene matches: 6.

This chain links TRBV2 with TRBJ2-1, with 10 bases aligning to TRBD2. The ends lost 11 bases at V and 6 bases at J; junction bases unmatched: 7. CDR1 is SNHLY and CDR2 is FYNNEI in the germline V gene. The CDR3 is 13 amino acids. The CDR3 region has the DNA TGTGCCGGCCAGCGGGGGGGCCTCAATGAGCAGTTCTTC. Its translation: CAGQRGGLNEQFF.

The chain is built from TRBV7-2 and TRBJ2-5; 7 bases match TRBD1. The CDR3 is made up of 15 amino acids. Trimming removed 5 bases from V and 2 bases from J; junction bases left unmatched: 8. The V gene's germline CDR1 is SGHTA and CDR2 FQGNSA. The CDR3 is CASSPRQGLQETQYF. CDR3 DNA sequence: TGTGCCAGCAGCCCGCGACAGGGCCTACAAGAGACCCAGTACTTC.

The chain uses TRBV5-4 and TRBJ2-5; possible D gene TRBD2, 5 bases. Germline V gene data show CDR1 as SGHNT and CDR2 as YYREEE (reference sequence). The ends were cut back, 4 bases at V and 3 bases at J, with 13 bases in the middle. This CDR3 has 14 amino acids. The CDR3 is CASSPGSRKETQYF. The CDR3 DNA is TGTGCCAGCAGCCCGGGGTCCCGGAAAGAGACCCAGTACTTC. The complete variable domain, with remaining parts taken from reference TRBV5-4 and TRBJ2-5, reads ETGVTQSPTHLIKTRGQQVTLRCSSQSGHNTVSWYQQALGQGPQFIFQYYREEENGRGNFPPRFSGLQFPNYSSELNVNALELDDSALYLCASSPGSRKETQYFGPGTRLLVL.

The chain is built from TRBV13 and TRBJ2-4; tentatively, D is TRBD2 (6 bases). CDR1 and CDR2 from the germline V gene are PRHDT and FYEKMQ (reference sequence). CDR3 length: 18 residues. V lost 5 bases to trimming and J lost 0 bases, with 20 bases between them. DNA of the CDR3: TGTGCCAGCAGCCTAGCTCTGACAGAGCGGGTAGCCAAAAACATTCAGTACTTC. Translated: CASSLALTERVAKNIQYF.

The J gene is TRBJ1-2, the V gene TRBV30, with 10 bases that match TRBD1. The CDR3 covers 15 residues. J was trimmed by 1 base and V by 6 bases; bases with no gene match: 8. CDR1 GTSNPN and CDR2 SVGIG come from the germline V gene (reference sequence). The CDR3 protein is CACTEGTGVNYGYTF. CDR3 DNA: TGTGCCTGTACCGAGGGGACAGGGGTTAACTATGGCTACACCTTC.

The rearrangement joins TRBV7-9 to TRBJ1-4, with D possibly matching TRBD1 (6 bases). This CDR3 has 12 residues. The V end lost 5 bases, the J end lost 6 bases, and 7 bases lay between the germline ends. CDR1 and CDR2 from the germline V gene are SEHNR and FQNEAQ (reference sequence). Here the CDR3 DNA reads TGTGCCAGCAGCCGGACAGATGAAAAACTGTTTTTT. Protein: CASSRTDEKLFF.

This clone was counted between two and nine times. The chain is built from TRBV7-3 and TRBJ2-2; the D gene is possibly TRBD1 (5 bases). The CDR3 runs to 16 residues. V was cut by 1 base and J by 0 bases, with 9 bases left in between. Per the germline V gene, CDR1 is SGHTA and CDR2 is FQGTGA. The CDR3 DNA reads TGTGCCAGCAGCTTAAGTCCAGGGACGAACACCGGGGAGCTGTTTTTT. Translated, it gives CASSLSPGTNTGELFF.

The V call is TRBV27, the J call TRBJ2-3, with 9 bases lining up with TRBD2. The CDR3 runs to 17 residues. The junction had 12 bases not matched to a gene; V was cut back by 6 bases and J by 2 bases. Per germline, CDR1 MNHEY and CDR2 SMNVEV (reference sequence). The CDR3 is CASSPNRLAAYTDTQYF. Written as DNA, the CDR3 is TGTGCCAGCAGCCCAAACCGACTAGCGGCTTACACAGATACGCAGTATTTT.

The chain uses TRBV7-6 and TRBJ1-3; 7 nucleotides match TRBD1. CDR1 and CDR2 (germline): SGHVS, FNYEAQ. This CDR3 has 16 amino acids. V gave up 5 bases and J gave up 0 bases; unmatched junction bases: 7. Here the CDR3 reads CASSVGQARSGNTIYF. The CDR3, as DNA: TGTGCCAGCAGCGTCGGACAGGCCCGCTCTGGAAACACCATATATTTT.

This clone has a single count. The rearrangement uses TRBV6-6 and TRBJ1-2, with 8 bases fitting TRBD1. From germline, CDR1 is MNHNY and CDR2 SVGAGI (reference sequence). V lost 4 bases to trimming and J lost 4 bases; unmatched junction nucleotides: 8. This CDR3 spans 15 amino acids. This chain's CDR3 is CASSWGQGAGYGYTF. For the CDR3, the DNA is TGTGCCAGCAGTTGGGGTCAGGGGGCGGGCTATGGCTACACCTTC.

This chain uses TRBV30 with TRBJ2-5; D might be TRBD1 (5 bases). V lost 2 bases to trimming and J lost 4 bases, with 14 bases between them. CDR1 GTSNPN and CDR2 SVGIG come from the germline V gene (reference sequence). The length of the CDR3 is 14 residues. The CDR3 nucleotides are TGTGCCTGGAGTATGGACAATTTTAGAGAGACCCAGTACTTC. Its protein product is CAWSMDNFRETQYF. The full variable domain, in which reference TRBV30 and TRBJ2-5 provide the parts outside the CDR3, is SQTIHQWPATLVQPVGSPLSLECTVEGTSNPNLYWYRQAAGRGLQLLFYSVGIGQISSEVPQNLSASRPQDRQFILSSKKLLLSDSGFYLCAWSMDNFRETQYFGPGTRLLVL.

The CDR3 DNA sequence: TGTGCCACCGACGTCCAGGGGCAAAACACTGAAGCTTTCTTT. Its protein is CATDVQGQNTEAFF. The chain employs TRBV2 and TRBJ1-1, with D possibly TRBD1 on 6 matching bases. The CDR3 consists of 14 residues. V lost 10 bases and J lost 2, with 17 bases in between. Germline lookup yields CDR1 SNHLY and CDR2 FYNNEI.

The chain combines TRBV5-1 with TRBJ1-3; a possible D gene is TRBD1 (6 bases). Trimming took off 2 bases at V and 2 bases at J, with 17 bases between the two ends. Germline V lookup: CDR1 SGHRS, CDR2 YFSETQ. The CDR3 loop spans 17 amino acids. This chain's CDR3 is CASSLDRRKVAGNTIYF. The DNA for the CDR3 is TGCGCCAGCAGCTTAGACAGGAGGAAAGTAGCTGGAAACACCATATATTTT.

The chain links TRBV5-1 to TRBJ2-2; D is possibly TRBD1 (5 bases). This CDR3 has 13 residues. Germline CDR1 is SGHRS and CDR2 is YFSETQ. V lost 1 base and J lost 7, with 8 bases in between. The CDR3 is CASSLRGDGELFF. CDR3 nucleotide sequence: TGCGCCAGCAGCTTGAGGGGCGACGGGGAGCTGTTTTTT.

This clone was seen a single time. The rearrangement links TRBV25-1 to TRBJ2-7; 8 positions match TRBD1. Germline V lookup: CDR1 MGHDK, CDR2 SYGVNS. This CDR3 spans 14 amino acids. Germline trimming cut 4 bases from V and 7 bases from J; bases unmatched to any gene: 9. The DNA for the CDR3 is TGTGCCAGCAGTGTCCAGGGGGCTGCGAGGGAGCAGTACTTC. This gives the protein CASSVQGAAREQYF.

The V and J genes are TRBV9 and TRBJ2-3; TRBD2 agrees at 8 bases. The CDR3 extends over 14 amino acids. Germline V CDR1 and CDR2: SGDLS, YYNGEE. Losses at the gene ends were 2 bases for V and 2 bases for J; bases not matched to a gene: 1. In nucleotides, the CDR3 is TGTGCCAGCAGCGTGGGACTAGTCACAGATACGCAGTATTTT. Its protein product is CASSVGLVTDTQYF.

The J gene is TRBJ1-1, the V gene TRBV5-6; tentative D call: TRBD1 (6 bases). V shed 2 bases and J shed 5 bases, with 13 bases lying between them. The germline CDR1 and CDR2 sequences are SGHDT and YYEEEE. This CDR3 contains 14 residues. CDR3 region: CASSLPGHRTEAFF. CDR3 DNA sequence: TGTGCCAGCAGCTTACCGGGACACCGTACTGAAGCTTTCTTT.

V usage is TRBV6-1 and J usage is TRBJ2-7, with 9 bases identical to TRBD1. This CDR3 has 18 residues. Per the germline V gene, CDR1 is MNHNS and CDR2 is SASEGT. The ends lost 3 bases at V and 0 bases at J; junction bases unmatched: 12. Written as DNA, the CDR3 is TGTGCCAGCAGTGATATTGAGGGACAGGGAAGGAACTCCTACGAGCAGTACTTC. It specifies CASSDIEGQGRNSYEQYF.

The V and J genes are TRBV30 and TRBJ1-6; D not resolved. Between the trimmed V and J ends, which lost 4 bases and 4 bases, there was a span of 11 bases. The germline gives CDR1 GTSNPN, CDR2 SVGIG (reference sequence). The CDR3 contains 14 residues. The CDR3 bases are TGTGCCTGGATTAAGCCACCTTATAATTCACCCCTCCACTTT. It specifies CAWIKPPYNSPLHF.

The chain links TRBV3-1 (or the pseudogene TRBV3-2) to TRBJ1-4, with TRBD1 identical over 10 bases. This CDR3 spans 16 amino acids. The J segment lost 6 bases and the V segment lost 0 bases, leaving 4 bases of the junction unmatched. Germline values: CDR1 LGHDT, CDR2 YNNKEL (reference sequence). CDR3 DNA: TGTGCCAGCAGCCAAGAGTTAGGGACAGGGGATGAAAAACTGTTTTTT. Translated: CASSQELGTGDEKLFF.

The chain's CDR3 is CASSRKGRGVEQYF. CDR3 coding DNA: TGTGCCAGTAGTAGGAAGGGGCGAGGCGTCGAGCAGTACTTC. V and J are TRBV19 and TRBJ2-7; D might be TRBD1 (5 bases). V gave up 4 bases and J gave up 6 bases, with 16 bases separating them. The germline V gene encodes CDR1 LNHDA and CDR2 SQIVND (reference sequence). CDR3 size: 14 residues.

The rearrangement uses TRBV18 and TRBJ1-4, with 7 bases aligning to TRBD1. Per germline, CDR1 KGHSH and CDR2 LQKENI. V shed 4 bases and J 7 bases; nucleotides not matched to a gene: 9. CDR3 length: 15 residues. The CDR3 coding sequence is TGTGCCAGCTCACTATCAACAGGGGAAGGTGAAAAACTGTTTTTT. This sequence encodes CASSLSTGEGEKLFF.

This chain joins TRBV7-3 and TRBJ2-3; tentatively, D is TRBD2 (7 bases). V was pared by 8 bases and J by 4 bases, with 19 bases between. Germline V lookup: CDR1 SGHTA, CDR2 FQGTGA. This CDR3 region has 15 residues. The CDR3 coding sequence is TGTGCCAGCTCGGGGGGCCCCTTTGGATCAGATACGCAGTATTTT. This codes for CASSGGPFGSDTQYF.